This T cell receptor (beta chain) was documented in a study of technical replicates of blood from a handful of donors (TCRdb year 2017). Counted from cysteine to phenylalanine, this CDR3 has 16 amino acids. Only the CDR3 portion is preserved as DNA: 48 bases, with reading frame beginning at the first base. Relative to germline, V is 1 base shorter and J is 5 bases shorter, with 17 bases between their ends. CDR1 and CDR2 are drawn from the germline V gene: SGHTA, FQGNSA. As to this clone: The clone's antigen remains unknown. Per-nucleotide qualities are absent, and no much larger clonotype sits a single base away.

The method behind the library was the immunoSEQ multiplex PCR assay. The source is immuneACCESS, and TCRdb retained only in-frame sequences with V and J called. Part of the clones is not carried over; for the studies checked, unresolved V genes explain less than half of this, and the remainder is unexplained. The sample table contains roughly 79,000 clones; only one count was recorded for around 92% of them. The top ten clones comprise less than 0.5% of the sample. The sequencing input was T cells isolated from PBMCs. In this chain, TRBV7-2 is recombined with TRBJ1-2; a weak D assignment points to TRBD1 (6 bases agree). The origin of this receptor is a human donor in good health. The DNA sequence is TGTGCCAGCAGCTTAGACTCAGGGGATAGGTATTATGGCTACACCTTC. Its translation is CASSLDSGDRYYGYTF.